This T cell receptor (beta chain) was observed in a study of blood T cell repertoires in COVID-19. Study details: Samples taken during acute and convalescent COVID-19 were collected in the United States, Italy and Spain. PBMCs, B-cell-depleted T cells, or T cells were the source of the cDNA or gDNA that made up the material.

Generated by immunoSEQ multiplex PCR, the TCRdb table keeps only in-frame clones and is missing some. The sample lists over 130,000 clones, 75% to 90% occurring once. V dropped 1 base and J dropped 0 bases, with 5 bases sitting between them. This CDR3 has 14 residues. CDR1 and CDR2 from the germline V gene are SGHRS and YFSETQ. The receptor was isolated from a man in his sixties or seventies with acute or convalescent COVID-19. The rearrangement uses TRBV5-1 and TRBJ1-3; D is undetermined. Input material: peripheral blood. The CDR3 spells CASSLIASGNTIYF. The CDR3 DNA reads TGCGCCAGCAGCTTGATAGCCTCTGGAAACACCATATATTTT. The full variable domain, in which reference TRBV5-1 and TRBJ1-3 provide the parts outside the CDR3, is KAGVTQTPRYLIKTRGQQVTLSCSPISGHRSVSWYQQTPGQGLQFLFEYFSETQRNKGNFPGRFSGRQFSNSRSEMNVSTLELGDSALYLCASSLIASGNTIYFGEGSWLTVV.